These 26 T cell receptor beta chains were sequenced from one sample in a study of beta chain features in type 1 diabetes. Findings and caveats of the study: Among all four CD4+ subsets, Type 1 diabetes patients had TCRB CDR3s that were moderately but significantly shorter.

Of the isolated RNA, all was reverse transcribed, and so the sequenced material was expressed TCRB transcripts. Data came from immunoSEQ multiplex PCR; TCRdb stores just in-frame clones and leaves some out. The sample consists of some 70,000 clones, roughly 49% of them appearing once. No antigen has been identified for these receptors. What was sequenced was central memory CD4+ T cells from blood. The receptors come from a man aged 25-40 years with type 1 diabetes.

This clone was counted a few times. The chain uses TRBV11-2 and TRBJ2-5, with 7 bases lining up with TRBD2. Trimming cost V 4 bases and J 4 bases; bases outside gene matches: 15. The CDR3 totals 17 residues. CDR1 SGHAT and CDR2 FQNNGV come from the germline V gene. The CDR3 DNA follows: TGTGCCAGCAGCTCACCCCCAGCGCGGGAGAAGGGAGAGACCCAGTACTTC. It encodes CASSSPPAREKGETQYF.

The chain joins TRBV7-9 to TRBJ2-7; 9 positions match TRBD1. The junction had 5 bases not matched to a gene; V was cut back by 0 bases and J by 2 bases. Germline CDR1 is SEHNR and CDR2 is FQNEAQ (reference sequence). There are 16 residues in the CDR3. In nucleotides, the CDR3 is TGTGCCAGCAGCTTAGCCTCCGGGACAGGGACCTACGAGCAGTACTTC. This translates into CASSLASGTGTYEQYF.

This clone turned up a few times. The rearrangement joins TRBV4-1 to TRBJ2-4; no definite D call. This CDR3 is 16 amino acids long. Germline V gene data show CDR1 as MGHRA and CDR2 as YSYEKL. V dropped 0 bases and J dropped 0 bases, with 9 bases sitting between them. Here the CDR3 DNA reads TGCGCCAGCAGCCAAGAAGCTATCCTAGCCAAAAACATTCAGTACTTC. Encoded protein: CASSQEAILAKNIQYF.

This clone was recorded a few times. This same CDR3 is encoded by further DNA sequences in the sample. The chain carries TRBV4-1 and TRBJ2-3; 10 bases map to TRBD2. V lost 0 bases to trimming and J lost 5 bases; unmatched junction nucleotides: 8. CDR3 length: 17 amino acids. Germline CDR1 is MGHRA and CDR2 is YSYEKL. CDR3 sequence: CASSQDRAGGPRDTQYF. The CDR3 DNA sequence: TGCGCCAGCAGCCAAGACCGAGCGGGAGGGCCGAGAGATACGCAGTATTTT.

In this sample, this clone turned up a few times. This chain links TRBV5-4 with TRBJ2-2; no reliable D call. Trimming shortened V by 4 bases and J by 0 bases, and 7 bases separated the two germline ends. In germline, CDR1 is SGHNT, CDR2 YYREEE (reference sequence). The length of the CDR3 is 14 residues. The CDR3 DNA follows: TGTGCCAGCAGCCCCGTTGCGAACACCGGGGAGCTGTTTTTT. Protein: CASSPVANTGELFF.

The chain employs TRBV19 and TRBJ2-1; the match to TRBD2 covers 10 bases. V gave up 1 base and J gave up 8 bases; unmatched junction bases: 5. Germline V lookup: CDR1 LNHDA, CDR2 SQIVND (reference sequence). CDR3 size: 15 residues. The CDR3 here is CASSIAAGGLDEQFF. The CDR3 DNA reads as TGTGCCAGTAGTATAGCAGCGGGGGGGCTCGATGAGCAGTTCTTC.

This clone occurred a few times. The chain combines TRBV19 with TRBJ2-4; a weak D match, TRBD1 (5 bases). The CDR3 totals 15 residues. The V end was cut by 9 bases, the J end by 0 bases, with 15 bases between. Germline V CDR1 and CDR2: LNHDA, SQIVND (reference sequence). CDR3 amino acids: CASSDNHLAKNIQYF. As DNA, the CDR3 is TGTGCCAGCTCGGACAACCATCTAGCCAAAAACATTCAGTACTTC. Complete variable domain (other parts from reference TRBV19 and TRBJ2-4): DGGITQSPKYLFRKEGQNVTLSCEQNLNHDAMYWYRQDPGQGLRLIYYSQIVNDFQKGDIAEGYSVSREKKESFPLTVTSAQKNPTAFYLCASSDNHLAKNIQYFGAGTRLSVL.

The genes are TRBV29-1 and TRBJ2-5; D call uncertain. This CDR3 region has 14 residues. V was cut by 7 bases and J by 5 bases, with 20 bases left in between. Germline CDR1 is SQVTM and CDR2 is ANQGSEA. This CDR3 reads CSAALSGSWETQYF. For the CDR3, the DNA is TGCAGCGCTGCCTTGTCGGGTTCCTGGGAGACCCAGTACTTC. Full variable domain (missing parts from reference TRBV29-1 and TRBJ2-5): SAVISQKPSRDICQRGTSLTIQCQVDSQVTMMFWYRQQPGQSLTLIATANQGSEATYESGFVIDKFPISRPNLTFSTLTVSNMSPEDSSIYLCSAALSGSWETQYFGPGTRLLVL.

The rearrangement uses TRBV4-1 and TRBJ2-5; D is undetermined. This CDR3 comprises 16 residues. Germline CDR1 is MGHRA and CDR2 is YSYEKL. Trimming removed 1 base at V and 8 bases at J, with 20 bases between. CDR3 DNA sequence: TGCGCCAGCAGCCAAGGTGAAACAGCCTATACAGAAACCCAGTACTTC. Translating gives CASSQGETAYTETQYF.

This chain joins TRBV5-1 and TRBJ2-1; 11 bases fit TRBD1. V shed 4 bases, J shed 7 bases, and the junction held 4 bases outside the gene matches. This CDR3 is built from 14 residues. CDR1 is SGHRS, CDR2 YFSETQ, per germline. The CDR3 DNA sequence: TGCGCCAGCAGCCCCGGGACAGGGGGGAATGAGCAGTTCTTC. Translating it yields CASSPGTGGNEQFF.

The chain uses TRBV23-1 and TRBJ1-2; unclear D gene. TRBV23-1 is an open reading frame, and its role is uncertain. This CDR3 has 14 residues. Between the trimmed V and J ends, which lost 0 bases and 6 bases, there was a span of 11 bases. This CDR3 is CASSQSTRVNGYTF. CDR3 in DNA: TGCGCCAGCAGTCAATCTACACGGGTTAATGGCTACACCTTC.

The chain uses TRBV2 and TRBJ2-1, with 12 bases fitting TRBD2. CDR3 size: 18 residues. V trimming: 6 bases; J trimming: 0 bases; junction bases outside the gene matches: 9. Per germline, CDR1 SNHLY and CDR2 FYNNEI. The CDR3 DNA reads as TGTGCCAGCAGCGTAACTAGCGGGGGGCCGAGCTCCTACAATGAGCAGTTCTTC. It encodes CASSVTSGGPSSYNEQFF. The variable domain in full, completed from reference TRBV2 and TRBJ2-1, reads EPEVTQTPSHQVTQMGQEVILRCVPISNHLYFYWYRQILGQKVEFLVSFYNNEISEKSEIFDDQFSVERPDGSNFTLKIRSTKLEDSAMYFCASSVTSGGPSSYNEQFFGPGTRLTVL.

This clone was counted a few times. The chain links TRBV10-3 to TRBJ1-1; TRBD1 matches at 8 bases. CDR1 is ENHRY, CDR2 SYGVKD, per germline. V shed 2 bases, J shed 3 bases, and the junction held 2 bases outside the gene matches. The CDR3 extends over 14 amino acids. CDR3 sequence (DNA): TGTGCCATCAGTGAGGGACAGGGTGACACTGAAGCTTTCTTT. Its protein is CAISEGQGDTEAFF.

This rearrangement joins TRBV2 to TRBJ2-5; perhaps TRBD2 as D (5 bases). The better agreement between TRBJ2-7 and the DNA end casts doubt on the J call. Germline V gene sequence: CDR1 SNHLY, CDR2 FYNNEI. This CDR3 region has 14 residues. DNA for the CDR3: TGTGCCAGCAGGACGAGCGGCCGATCCTACGAGCAGTACTTC. As protein: CASRTSGRSYEQYF.

The chain combines TRBV9 with TRBJ2-5; weak D call: TRBD1 (6 bases). The CDR3 has 14 residues. Per germline, CDR1 SGDLS and CDR2 YYNGEE. V gave up 1 base and J gave up 5 bases, with 12 bases separating them. DNA of the CDR3: TGTGCCAGCAGCGTAACCCCCACAGGGGAGACCCAGTACTTC. It specifies CASSVTPTGETQYF.

This chain links TRBV15 with TRBJ2-5; TRBD2 agrees at 8 bases. With V trimmed by 5 bases and J by 5 bases, 7 bases remained unmatched. This CDR3 spans 14 amino acids. Germline CDR1 reads LNHNV; CDR2 reads YYDKDF (reference sequence). CDR3 coding DNA: TGTGCCACCAGCCCCGGGGGGGGAGGGGAGACCCAGTACTTC. The encoded protein is CATSPGGGGETQYF.

CDR3 in DNA: TGCAGCGGGTCCGGGACAGGAAATGAAAAACTGTTTTTT. Translating it yields CSGSGTGNEKLFF. The V and J genes are TRBV29-1 and TRBJ1-4; 8 nucleotides align to TRBD1. Germline values: CDR1 SQVTM, CDR2 ANQGSEA. The CDR3 is made up of 13 amino acids. V gave up 7 bases and J gave up 5 bases; unmatched junction bases: 6.

V gene TRBV11-2 combines with J gene TRBJ1-5; no clear D. The CDR3 is 15 residues long. V was shortened by 2 bases and J by 2 bases, with 10 bases between the two germline ends. The germline V gene encodes CDR1 SGHAT and CDR2 FQNNGV. As DNA, the CDR3 is TGTGCCAGCAGCTTAAACCCCGGAGGCAATCAGCCCCAGCATTTT. The encoded protein is CASSLNPGGNQPQHF.

A few counts support this clone. At the DNA level, this CDR3 is encoded by other sequences in the same sample as well. The chain uses TRBV30 and TRBJ1-1; a weak D match, TRBD1 (5 bases). CDR1 is GTSNPN, CDR2 SVGIG, per germline (reference sequence). Trimming left V 0 bases short and J 1 base short, with 6 bases between. The CDR3 is made up of 13 amino acids. DNA for the CDR3: TGTGCCTGGAGTGTTCAGGGGAACACTGAAGCTTTCTTT. It translates to CAWSVQGNTEAFF. Full variable domain (remainder filled in from reference TRBV30 and TRBJ1-1): SQTIHQWPATLVQPVGSPLSLECTVEGTSNPNLYWYRQAAGRGLQLLFYSVGIGQISSEVPQNLSASRPQDRQFILSSKKLLLSDSGFYLCAWSVQGNTEAFFGQGTRLTVV.

In this sample, this clone turned up once. The chain couples TRBV19 to TRBJ1-4, with 8 bases fitting TRBD1. This CDR3 spans 16 amino acids. J was trimmed by 0 bases and V by 7 bases; bases with no gene match: 7. CDR1 is LNHDA, CDR2 SQIVND, per germline (reference sequence). The CDR3 DNA reads TGTGCCAGTACTCCGACAGGGGCCTCAACTAATGAAAAACTGTTTTTT. Its protein is CASTPTGASTNEKLFF.

This clone has only a few counts. The chain joins TRBV29-1 to TRBJ2-7; TRBD1 matches 9 bases. The trim removed 4 bases at V and 3 bases at J, leaving 7 bases unmatched. CDR3 length: 14 amino acids. Looked up from germline, CDR1 is SQVTM and CDR2 is ANQGSEA. As DNA, the CDR3 is TGCAGCGTTGGTCGGGACAGGGAGGGCTACGAGCAGTACTTC. It is translated as CSVGRDREGYEQYF.

The chain links TRBV4-1 to TRBJ2-1, with 7 bases that match TRBD2. V lost 5 bases and J lost 4; bases outside the gene matches: 8. CDR3 length: 15 amino acids. CDR1 is MGHRA and CDR2 is YSYEKL in the germline V gene. CDR3 in DNA: TGCGCCAGCAGCGAGATCGGCGGGGGATACAATGAGCAGTTCTTC. Its protein product is CASSEIGGGYNEQFF.

For this clone: At one end the junction does not follow the germline gene, possibly because of a read error. The chain combines TRBV29-1 with TRBJ1-4; 10 positions match TRBD1. The CDR3 runs 14 residues. Germline V lookup: CDR1 SQVTM, CDR2 ANQGSEA. The CDR3 nucleotides read TGCAGCGTGGAAGGGACAGGGGACGATGAAAAACTGTTTTTT. This encodes CSVEGTGDDEKLFF.

Concerning this clone itself: One end of the junction fails to match germline, which may point to a read error. The rearrangement links TRBV6-5 to TRBJ2-7, with 7 bases that match TRBD2. The length of the CDR3 is 11 residues. Germline-derived CDR1 and CDR2 are MNHEY and SVGAGI. In DNA form, the CDR3 reads TGTGCCAGCAGTAGGGACTACGAGCAGCACTTC. It specifies CASSRDYEQHF.

The V and J genes are TRBV7-9 and TRBJ1-1; 7 nucleotides align to TRBD1. J lost 6 bases, V lost 4 bases, and 8 bases had no gene match. Germline V gene lookup returns CDR1 SEHNR and CDR2 FQNEAQ (reference sequence). This CDR3 has 14 amino acids. The CDR3 coding sequence is TGTGCCAGCAGCTCCCTGACAGGGTCCCCTGAAGCTTTCTTT. It translates to CASSSLTGSPEAFF.

This clone is a singleton in its sample. The chain recombines TRBV11-3 with TRBJ2-1; 9 bases line up with TRBD2. V shed 4 bases and J 7 bases; nucleotides not matched to a gene: 8. The CDR3 runs to 15 residues. Germline V gives CDR1 SGHNT, CDR2 YENEEA. The CDR3 nucleotides read TGTGCCAGCAGCTCCTTTGCGGGAGGGGGAAATGAGCAGTTCTTC. This sequence encodes CASSSFAGGGNEQFF.